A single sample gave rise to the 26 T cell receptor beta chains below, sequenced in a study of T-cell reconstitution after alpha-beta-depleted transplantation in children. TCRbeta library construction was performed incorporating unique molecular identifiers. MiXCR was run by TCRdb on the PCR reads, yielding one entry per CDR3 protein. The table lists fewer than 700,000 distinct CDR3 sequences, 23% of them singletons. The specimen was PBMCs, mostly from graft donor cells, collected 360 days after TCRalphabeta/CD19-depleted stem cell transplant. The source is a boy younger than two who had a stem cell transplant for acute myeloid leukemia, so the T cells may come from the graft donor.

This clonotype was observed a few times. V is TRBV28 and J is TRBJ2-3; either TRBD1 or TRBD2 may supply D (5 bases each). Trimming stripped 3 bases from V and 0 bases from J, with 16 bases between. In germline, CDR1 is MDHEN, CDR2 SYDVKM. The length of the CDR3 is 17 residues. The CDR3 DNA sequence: TGTGCCAGCAGTTTTTATCCCGAGGGGACGAGCACAGATACGCAGTATTTT. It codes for CASSFYPEGTSTDTQYF. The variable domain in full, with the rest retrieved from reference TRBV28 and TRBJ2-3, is DVKVTQSSRYLVKRTGEKVFLECVQDMDHENMFWYRQDPGLGLRLIYFSYDVKMKEKGDIPEGYSVSREKKERFSLILESASTNQTSMYLCASSFYPEGTSTDTQYFGPGTRLTVL.

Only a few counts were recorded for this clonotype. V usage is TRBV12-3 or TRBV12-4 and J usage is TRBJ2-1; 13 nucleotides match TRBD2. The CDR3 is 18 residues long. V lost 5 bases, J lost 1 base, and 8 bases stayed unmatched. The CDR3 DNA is TGTGCCAGCAGTCCCCGGACTAGCGGGGGCCCTTCCTACAATGAGCAGTTCTTC. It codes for CASSPRTSGGPSYNEQFF.

The CDR3 protein is CASSRAGARGTEAFF. As DNA, the CDR3 is TGTGCCAGCAGTAGGGCAGGGGCGCGAGGCACTGAAGCTTTCTTT. The chain recombines TRBV25-1 with TRBJ1-1, with D tentatively TRBD1 (6 bases). CDR3 size: 15 residues. Looked up from germline, CDR1 is MGHDK and CDR2 is SYGVNS. With 5 bases removed from V and 4 bases from J, the gap between germline ends came to 17 bases.

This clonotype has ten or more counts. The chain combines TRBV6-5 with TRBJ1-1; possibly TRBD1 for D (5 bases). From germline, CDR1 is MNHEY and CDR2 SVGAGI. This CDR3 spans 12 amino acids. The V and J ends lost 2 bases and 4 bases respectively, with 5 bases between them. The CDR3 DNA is TGTGCCAGCAGTTACGGGGCCACTGAAGCTTTCTTT. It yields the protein CASSYGATEAFF.

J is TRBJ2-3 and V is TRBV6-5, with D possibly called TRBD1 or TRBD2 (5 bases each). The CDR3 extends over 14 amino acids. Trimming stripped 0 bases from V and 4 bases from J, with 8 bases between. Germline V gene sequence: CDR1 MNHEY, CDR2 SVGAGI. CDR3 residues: CASSYSMGADTQYF. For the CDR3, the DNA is TGTGCCAGCAGTTACTCGATGGGGGCAGATACGCAGTATTTT.

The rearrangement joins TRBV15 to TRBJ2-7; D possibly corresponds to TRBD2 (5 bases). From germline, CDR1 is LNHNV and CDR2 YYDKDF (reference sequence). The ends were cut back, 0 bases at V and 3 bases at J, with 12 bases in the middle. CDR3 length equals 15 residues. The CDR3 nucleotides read TGTGCCACCAGCAGAGATCCGGGTCGGGGCTACGAGCAGTACTTC. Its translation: CATSRDPGRGYEQYF.

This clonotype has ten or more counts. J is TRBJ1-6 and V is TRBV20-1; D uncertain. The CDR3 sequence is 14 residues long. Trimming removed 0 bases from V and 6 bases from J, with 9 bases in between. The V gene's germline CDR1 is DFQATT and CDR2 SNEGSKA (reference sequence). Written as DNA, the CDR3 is TGCAGTGCTAGAGATCGAGGGAGTAATTCACCCCTCCACTTT. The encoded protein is CSARDRGSNSPLHF.

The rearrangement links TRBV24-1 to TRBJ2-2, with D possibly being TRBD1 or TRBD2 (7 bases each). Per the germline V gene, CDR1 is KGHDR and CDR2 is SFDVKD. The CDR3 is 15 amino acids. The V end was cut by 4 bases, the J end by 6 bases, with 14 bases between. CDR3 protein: CATSDAAGGAGELFF. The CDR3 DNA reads TGTGCCACCAGTGACGCGGCAGGGGGGGCCGGGGAGCTGTTTTTT.

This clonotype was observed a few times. The CDR3 loop is CSVRLAGGPPSTDTQYF. CDR3 nucleotide sequence: TGCAGCGTCCGACTAGCGGGGGGGCCCCCTTCCACAGATACGCAGTATTTT. The chain combines TRBV29-1 with TRBJ2-3, with 14 bases lining up with TRBD2. With 6 bases clipped from V and 2 bases from J, the junction kept 10 bases outside the gene matches. The CDR3 is made up of 17 amino acids. From germline, CDR1 is SQVTM and CDR2 ANQGSEA.

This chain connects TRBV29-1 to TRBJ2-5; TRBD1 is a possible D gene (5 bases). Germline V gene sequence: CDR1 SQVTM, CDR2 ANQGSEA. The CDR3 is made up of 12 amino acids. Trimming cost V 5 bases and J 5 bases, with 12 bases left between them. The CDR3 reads CSVSQGPETQYF. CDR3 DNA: TGCAGCGTTTCCCAGGGTCCGGAGACCCAGTACTTC. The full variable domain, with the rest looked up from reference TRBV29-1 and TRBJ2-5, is SAVISQKPSRDICQRGTSLTIQCQVDSQVTMMFWYRQQPGQSLTLIATANQGSEATYESGFVIDKFPISRPNLTFSTLTVSNMSPEDSSIYLCSVSQGPETQYFGPGTRLLVL.

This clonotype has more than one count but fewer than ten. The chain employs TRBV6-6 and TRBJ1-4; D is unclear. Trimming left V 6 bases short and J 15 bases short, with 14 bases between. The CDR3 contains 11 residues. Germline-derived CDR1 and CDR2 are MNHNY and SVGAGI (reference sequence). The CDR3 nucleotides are TGTGCCAGCAGGGGGAGTAGGACGGTGTTTTTT. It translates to CASRGSRTVFF.

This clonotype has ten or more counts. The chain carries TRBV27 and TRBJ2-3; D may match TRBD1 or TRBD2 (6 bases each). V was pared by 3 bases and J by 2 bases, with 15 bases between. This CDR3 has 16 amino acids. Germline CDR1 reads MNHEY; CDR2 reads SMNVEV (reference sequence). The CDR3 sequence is CASSFRRGAITDTQYF. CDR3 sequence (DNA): TGTGCCAGCAGTTTCAGAAGGGGGGCCATCACAGATACGCAGTATTTT.

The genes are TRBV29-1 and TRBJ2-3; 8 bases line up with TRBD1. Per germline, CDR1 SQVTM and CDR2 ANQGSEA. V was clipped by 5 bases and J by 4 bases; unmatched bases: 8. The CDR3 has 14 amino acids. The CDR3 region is CSVSRQGSADTQYF. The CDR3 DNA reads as TGCAGCGTTTCTCGACAGGGGTCTGCAGATACGCAGTATTTT.

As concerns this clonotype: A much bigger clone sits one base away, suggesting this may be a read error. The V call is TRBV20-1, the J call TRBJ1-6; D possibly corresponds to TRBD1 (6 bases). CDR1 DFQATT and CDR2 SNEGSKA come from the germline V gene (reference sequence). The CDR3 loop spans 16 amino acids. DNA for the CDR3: TGCTGTGCTAGGGGCCGACTTCAGGGGCATAATTCACCCCTCCACTTT. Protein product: CCARGRLQGHNSPLHF.

CDR3 sequence reads: CASTSGLVHAITDTQYF. CDR3 in DNA: TGTGCCAGCACCTCTGGCCTAGTTCACGCGATTACAGATACGCAGTATTTT. V usage is TRBV5-6 and J usage is TRBJ2-3; the D is unclear. CDR1 is SGHDT and CDR2 is YYEEEE in the germline V gene. V was clipped by 6 bases and J by 3 bases, with 23 bases between them. CDR3 size: 17 residues. Supplemented by reference TRBV5-6 and TRBJ2-3, the full variable domain reads DAGVTQSPTHLIKTRGQQVTLRCSPKSGHDTVSWYQQALGQGPQFIFQYYEEEERQRGNFPDRFSGHQFPNYSSELNVNALLLGDSALYLCASTSGLVHAITDTQYFGPGTRLTVL.

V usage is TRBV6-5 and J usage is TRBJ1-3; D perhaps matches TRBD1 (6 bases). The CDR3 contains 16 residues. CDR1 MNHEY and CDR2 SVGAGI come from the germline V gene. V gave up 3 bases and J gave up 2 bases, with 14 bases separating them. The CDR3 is CASSYYPGVTGNTIYF. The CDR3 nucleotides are TGTGCCAGCAGTTATTACCCAGGGGTCACTGGAAACACCATATATTTT.

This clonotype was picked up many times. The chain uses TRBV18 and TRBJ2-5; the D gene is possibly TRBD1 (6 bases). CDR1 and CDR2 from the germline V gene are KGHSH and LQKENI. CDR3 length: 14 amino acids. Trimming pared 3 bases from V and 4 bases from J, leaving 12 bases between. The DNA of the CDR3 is TGTGCCAGCTCACCTCCGGGACATTTAGAGACCCAGTACTTC. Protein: CASSPPGHLETQYF.

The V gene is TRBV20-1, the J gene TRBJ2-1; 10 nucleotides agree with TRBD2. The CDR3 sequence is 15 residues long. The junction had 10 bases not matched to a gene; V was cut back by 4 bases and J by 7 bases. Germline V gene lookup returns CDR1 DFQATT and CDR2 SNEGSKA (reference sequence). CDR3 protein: CSAIQISGGSNEQFF. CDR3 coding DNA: TGCAGTGCTATACAGATTAGCGGGGGGAGTAATGAGCAGTTCTTC.

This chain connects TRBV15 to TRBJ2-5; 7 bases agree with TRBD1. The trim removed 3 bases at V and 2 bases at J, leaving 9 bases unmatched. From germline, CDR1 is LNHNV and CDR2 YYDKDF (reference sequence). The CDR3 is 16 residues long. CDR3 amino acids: CATSSGKTGAQETQYF. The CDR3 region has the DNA TGTGCCACCAGCAGTGGTAAAACAGGGGCGCAAGAGACCCAGTACTTC.

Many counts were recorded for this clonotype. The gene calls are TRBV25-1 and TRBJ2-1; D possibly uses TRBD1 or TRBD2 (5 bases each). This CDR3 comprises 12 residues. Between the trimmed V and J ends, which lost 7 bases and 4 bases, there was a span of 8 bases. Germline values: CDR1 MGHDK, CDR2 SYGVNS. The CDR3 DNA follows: TGTGCCAGCAAAGAGGGGTACAATGAGCAGTTCTTC. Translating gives CASKEGYNEQFF.

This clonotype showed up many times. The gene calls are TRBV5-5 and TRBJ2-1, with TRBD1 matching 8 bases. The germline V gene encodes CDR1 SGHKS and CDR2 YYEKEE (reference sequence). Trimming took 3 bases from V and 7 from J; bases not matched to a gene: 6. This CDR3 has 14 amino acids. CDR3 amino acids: CASSSRTGQNEQFF. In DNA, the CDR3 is TGTGCCAGCAGCTCCAGGACAGGGCAAAATGAGCAGTTCTTC.

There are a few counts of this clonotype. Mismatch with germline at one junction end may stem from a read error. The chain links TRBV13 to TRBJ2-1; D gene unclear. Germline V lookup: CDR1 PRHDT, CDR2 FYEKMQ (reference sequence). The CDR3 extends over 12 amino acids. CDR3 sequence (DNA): TGTGCCAGCAGCGCTACTTTGGGTGAGCAGTCCTTC. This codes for CASSATLGEQSF.

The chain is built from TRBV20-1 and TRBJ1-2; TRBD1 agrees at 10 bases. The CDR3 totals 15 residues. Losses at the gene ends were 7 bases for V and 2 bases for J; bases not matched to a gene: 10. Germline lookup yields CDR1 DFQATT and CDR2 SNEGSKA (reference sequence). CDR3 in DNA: TGCAGTGACCGGGACAGGGGCCCCCGAAACTATGGCTACACCTTC. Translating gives CSDRDRGPRNYGYTF.

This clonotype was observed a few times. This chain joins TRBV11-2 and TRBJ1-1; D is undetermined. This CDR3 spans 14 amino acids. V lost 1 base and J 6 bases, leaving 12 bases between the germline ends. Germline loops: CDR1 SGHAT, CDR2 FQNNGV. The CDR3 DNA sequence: TGTGCCAGCAGCTTAGTGACGTCAGGCGCTGAAGCTTTCTTT. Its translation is CASSLVTSGAEAFF.

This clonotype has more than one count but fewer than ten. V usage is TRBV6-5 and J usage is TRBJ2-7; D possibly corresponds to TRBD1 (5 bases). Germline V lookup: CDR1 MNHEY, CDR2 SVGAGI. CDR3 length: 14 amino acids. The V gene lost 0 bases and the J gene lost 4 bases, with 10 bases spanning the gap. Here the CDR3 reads CASSYSTDQYEQYF. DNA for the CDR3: TGTGCCAGCAGTTACTCGACAGACCAATACGAGCAGTACTTC.

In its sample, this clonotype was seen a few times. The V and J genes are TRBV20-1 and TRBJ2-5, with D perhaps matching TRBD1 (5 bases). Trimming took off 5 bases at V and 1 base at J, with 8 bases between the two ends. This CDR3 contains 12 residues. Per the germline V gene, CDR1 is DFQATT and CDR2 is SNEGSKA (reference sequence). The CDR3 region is CSAEGAQETQYF. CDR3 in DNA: TGCAGTGCTGAAGGGGCCCAAGAGACCCAGTACTTC.